This entry lists 12 T cell receptor beta chains sequenced from one sample in a study of cytomegalovirus exposure and HLA in healthy donors. The PCR contained 60 Vbeta and 13 Jbeta primers. Generated by immunoSEQ multiplex PCR, the TCRdb table keeps only in-frame clones and is missing some. Among approximately 150,000 clones listed, around 82% were seen once. Material for sequencing was PBMCs. These receptors originate from a woman aged 45-65 years in good health and CMV-seropositive.

This clone showed up just a few times. This chain links TRBV7-3 with TRBJ2-1; the match to TRBD2 covers 8 bases. V was pared by 0 bases and J by 9 bases, with 13 bases of the junction left unmatched. The CDR3 has 17 amino acids. The germline V gene encodes CDR1 SGHTA and CDR2 FQGTGA. In nucleotides, the CDR3 is TGTGCCAGCAGCTTAACCAGTAGTGGCGGGGGGCGGGGTGAGCAGTTCTTC. It codes for CASSLTSSGGGRGEQFF.

This clone appeared once. In the same sample, other DNA sequences code for this CDR3. The chain links TRBV9 to TRBJ2-2, with D possibly TRBD2 on 7 matching bases. V lost 2 bases and J 2 bases, leaving 10 bases between the germline ends. The CDR3 has 15 amino acids. CDR1 is SGDLS, CDR2 YYNGEE, per germline. The chain's CDR3 is CASSVGGANTGELFF. In nucleotides, the CDR3 is TGTGCCAGCAGCGTTGGGGGGGCCAACACCGGGGAGCTGTTTTTT.

The V call is TRBV7-9, the J call TRBJ2-3; D is undetermined. The CDR3 length is 12 residues. The V end lost 5 bases, the J end lost 3 bases, and 6 bases lay between the germline ends. Germline CDR1 is SEHNR and CDR2 is FQNEAQ (reference sequence). CDR3 loop: CASSLGTDTQYF. In DNA, the CDR3 is TGTGCCAGCAGCCTCGGTACAGATACGCAGTATTTT.

The CDR3 reads CASGGQGATDTQYF. As DNA, the CDR3 is TGTGCTAGTGGTGGCCAGGGGGCTACAGATACGCAGTATTTT. This chain uses TRBV12-5 with TRBJ2-3, with 8 bases fitting TRBD1. The CDR3 contains 14 residues. CDR1 and CDR2 from the germline V gene are LGHNT and FRNRAP. V shed 5 bases and J 3 bases; nucleotides not matched to a gene: 4.

This clone was seen just once. The CDR3 here is CASNRESWEVSRQYF. CDR3 sequence (DNA): TGCGCCAGCAATCGGGAGAGTTGGGAGGTCTCGCGGCAGTATTTT. The rearrangement links TRBV5-1 to TRBJ2-3; a weak D match, TRBD2 (6 bases). Trimming stripped 6 bases from V and 11 bases from J, with 25 bases between. The germline V gene has CDR1 SGHRS and CDR2 YFSETQ. The length of the CDR3 is 15 residues.

The CDR3 nucleotides read TGTGCCAGCAGCTTGTTTAGCCACATGAACACTGAAGCTTTCTTT. It yields the protein CASSLFSHMNTEAFF. The gene calls are TRBV5-6 and TRBJ1-1, with D unclear. The CDR3 runs to 15 residues. V lost 1 base and J lost 0, with 10 bases in between. Germline CDR1 reads SGHDT; CDR2 reads YYEEEE.

In its sample, this clone was seen a few times. V is TRBV5-1 and J is TRBJ2-5, with 11 bases identical to TRBD2. This CDR3 is built from 15 residues. Germline V gene sequence: CDR1 SGHRS, CDR2 YFSETQ. The V and J ends lost 3 bases and 1 base, in that order; junction bases with no gene match: 2. CDR3 region: CASSSLAGGQETQYF. In DNA, the CDR3 is TGCGCCAGCAGCTCCCTAGCGGGGGGCCAAGAGACCCAGTACTTC.

Points on this clone: Other DNA sequences from this sample encode an identical CDR3 as well. The chain joins TRBV13 to TRBJ2-7; 8 positions agree with TRBD1. The CDR3 is made up of 13 amino acids. The germline CDR1 and CDR2 sequences are PRHDT and FYEKMQ (reference sequence). Losses at the gene ends were 5 bases for V and 5 bases for J; bases not matched to a gene: 5. The CDR3 here is CASSRRQGHEQYF. Here the CDR3 DNA reads TGTGCCAGCAGCCGCCGACAGGGGCACGAGCAGTACTTC.

The V and J genes are TRBV5-6 and TRBJ2-3; 12 nucleotides line up with TRBD2. The CDR3 covers 16 residues. J lost 2 bases, V lost 2 bases, and 3 bases had no gene match. Germline-derived CDR1 and CDR2 are SGHDT and YYEEEE. The chain's CDR3 is CASSLGLAGFTDTQYF. As DNA, the CDR3 is TGTGCCAGCAGCTTAGGACTAGCGGGGTTCACAGATACGCAGTATTTT.

This chain connects TRBV11-3 to TRBJ2-3, with TRBD2 matching over 8 bases. The CDR3 has 13 residues. V gave up 3 bases and J gave up 5 bases; unmatched junction bases: 1. CDR1 and CDR2 (germline): SGHNT, YENEEA. In nucleotides, the CDR3 is TGTGCCAGCAGCTTGCTAGCGGGAGATACGCAGTATTTT. Translation gives CASSLLAGDTQYF.

The chain carries TRBV2 and TRBJ1-2, with D possibly being TRBD1 (6 bases). Trimming stripped 5 bases from V and 8 bases from J, with 12 bases between. The CDR3 runs 12 residues. In germline, CDR1 is SNHLY, CDR2 FYNNEI. The CDR3 region is CASSSTGYGYTF. The CDR3 DNA reads as TGTGCCAGCAGTTCCACAGGGTACGGCTACACCTTC.

This rearrangement joins TRBV5-8 to TRBJ2-7; 8 bases agree with TRBD1. V lost 0 bases to trimming and J lost 3 bases; unmatched junction nucleotides: 5. Germline lookup yields CDR1 SGHTS and CDR2 YDEGEE. This CDR3 has 15 residues. In DNA, the CDR3 is TGTGCCAGCAGCTTGGGACAGGGGATTGACTACGAGCAGTACTTC. It is translated as CASSLGQGIDYEQYF.